A selection of T cell receptor beta chains follows, all from one sample in a study of graft-versus-host responses after intestinal transplantation. For these TCRs, the target antigens are not known. Method: immunoSEQ multiplex PCR; TCRdb's copy keeps in-frame clones and lacks some. Found here are 75,000 to 100,000 clones, roughly 91% of them singletons; the top ten hold 0.15% to 0.2%. This specimen consisted of unstimulated CD4+ T cells sorted from spleen or lymph node cells, obtained before transplant. The source of these receptors is a human donor who was the organ donor for an intestinal transplant. Each CDR3 is given with its conserved first and last residue. D genes are given only for firm matches. Size is omitted from some rows. Given values are once, few, many or a class for expanded clones.

CDR3nt,CDR3aa,v_gene,d_gene,j_gene,abundance
TGTGCCAGCAGTTCCACAGGGCGGCTAACCGGGGCCAACGTCCTGACTTTC,CASSSTGRLTGANVLTF,TRBV7-9,.,TRBJ2-6,.
TGTGCCAGCAGCGTAGTGGGGGGTGGCAACACAGATACGCAGTATTTT,CASSVVGGGNTDTQYF,TRBV9,.,TRBJ2-3,few
TGTGCCAGCGGTAGCGGGGGCCAGTACAATGAGCAGTTCTTC,CASGSGGQYNEQFF,TRBV7-2,TRBD2,TRBJ2-1,.
TGTGCCAGCAGCCCCGTGGGCGACGGCAGCAATCAGCCCCAGCATTTT,CASSPVGDGSNQPQHF,TRBV4-2,.,TRBJ1-5,.
TGCAGCGTAGCCCACGGCCAAGAGACCCAGTACTTC,CSVAHGQETQYF,TRBV29-1,.,TRBJ2-5,.
TGCAGCGGTGGGGAGTACGGAAACACCATATATTTT,CSGGEYGNTIYF,TRBV29-1,.,TRBJ1-3,.
TGCGCCAGCCGCCGGACTAGCGGACAAGAGACCCAGTACTTC,CASRRTSGQETQYF,TRBV5-1,TRBD2,TRBJ2-5,.
TGCGCCAGCAGCTTGGGGCTAGTGAACACAGATACGCAGTATTTT,CASSLGLVNTDTQYF,TRBV5-1,.,TRBJ2-3,.
TGTGCCAGCAGTTTATATGCAGGGGTTTATGGCTACACCTTC,CASSLYAGVYGYTF,TRBV28,.,TRBJ1-2,.
TGTGCCAGCAGCTTCCCCTGGACTAGCGGGGACCCCACAGATACGCAGTATTTT,CASSFPWTSGDPTDTQYF,TRBV7-8,TRBD2,TRBJ2-3,.
TGCGCCAGCAGCCCCCTAGACAGGGACGAGCAGTACTTC,CASSPLDRDEQYF,TRBV5-1,TRBD1,TRBJ2-7,.
TGTGCCAGCTCAGGGGGCGCCCCCGACGAGCAGTACTTC,CASSGGAPDEQYF,TRBV6-5,TRBD1,TRBJ2-7,.
TGTGCCAGCAGCACGGGACAGGGGTCGACAACTAATGAAAAACTGTTTTTT,CASSTGQGSTTNEKLFF,TRBV5-4,TRBD1,TRBJ1-4,.
TGTGCCAGTAGTACGACAGTATCCTACGAGCAGTACTTC,CASSTTVSYEQYF,TRBV19,.,TRBJ2-7,.
TGTGCCAGCAGCTTTATGGACAGGGGGGCGTACGAGCAGTACTTC,CASSFMDRGAYEQYF,TRBV5-6,TRBD1,TRBJ2-7,.
TGTGCCAGCAGCCCATCCACCGGGACAGGGGGAAACACCATATATTTT,CASSPSTGTGGNTIYF,TRBV7-2,TRBD1,TRBJ1-3,.
TGTGCCAGCAGCTTGCTGGGACAGCTCACTCCATACCAAGAGACCCAGTACTTC,CASSLLGQLTPYQETQYF,TRBV11-2,TRBD1,TRBJ2-5,once
TGTGCCAGCAGCTATGGTTATCTGAGGACAGATACGCAGTATTTT,CASSYGYLRTDTQYF,TRBV7-6,.,TRBJ2-3,.
TGTGCCAGCAGCCAGTCGTGGTTCCAAGAGACCCAGTACTTC,CASSQSWFQETQYF,TRBV6-5,.,TRBJ2-5,.
TGTGCCAGCAGCCCGGGGGGCGTCTCCTACGAGCAGTACTTC,CASSPGGVSYEQYF,TRBV9,.,TRBJ2-7,.
TGTGCCAGTAGTGGGACTAGTCTGGGGATCTACGAGCAGTACTTC,CASSGTSLGIYEQYF,TRBV19,TRBD2,TRBJ2-7,.
TGTGCCAGCTCGCCAGACAGGGCTGGAAACACCATATATTTT,CASSPDRAGNTIYF,TRBV18,TRBD1,TRBJ1-3,.
TGCGCCAGCAGCGAAAGAACACGGGGCGAGCAGTACTTC,CASSERTRGEQYF,TRBV4-1,.,TRBJ2-7,.
TGTGCCAGCAGCTTAAGAGGACAGGGATCGAGAAGAAACACCATATATTTT,CASSLRGQGSRRNTIYF,TRBV11-2,TRBD1,TRBJ1-3,.
TGTGCCAGCAGGGATCCTGTGGGGCGGAACACTGAAGCTTTCTTT,CASRDPVGRNTEAFF,TRBV27,.,TRBJ1-1,.
TGTGCCAGCAGCCAAATAAGCGGTACCGACATCTCAGGTGGAAACACCATATATTTT,CASSQISGTDISGGNTIYF,TRBV4-2,.,TRBJ1-3,.
TGTGCCAGCAGCCTTAGGACTAGCGGGGCCTACGAGCAGTACTTC,CASSLRTSGAYEQYF,TRBV7-8,TRBD2,TRBJ2-7,.
TGTGCCAGCAGCTTAGTCCCCGGTTATAATGAAAAACTGTTTTTT,CASSLVPGYNEKLFF,TRBV11-2,.,TRBJ1-4,.
TGTGCCAGCAGCCTCCGGGACAGGGCCCCGTACGAGCAGTACTTC,CASSLRDRAPYEQYF,TRBV4-2,TRBD1,TRBJ2-7,.
TGTGCCAGCGGGACACCAGACAATGAGCAGTTCTTC,CASGTPDNEQFF,TRBV5-4,.,TRBJ2-1,.
TGTGCCAGCAGCCAATCGCAGGGAGGTACGCAGTATTTT,CASSQSQGGTQYF,TRBV7-3,.,TRBJ2-3,.
TGTGCCTGGAGGGACGGGACTAGCGGAAACTACGAGCAGTACTTC,CAWRDGTSGNYEQYF,TRBV30,TRBD2,TRBJ2-7,.
TGCGCCAGCAGCCAAGACCAAGCGGGGGGGCCGGGGGATACGCAGTATTTT,CASSQDQAGGPGDTQYF,TRBV4-1,TRBD2,TRBJ2-3,once
TGTGCCAGCAGCCACCCCCCGACAGTTGAAGCTTTCTTT,CASSHPPTVEAFF,TRBV7-9,.,TRBJ1-1,.
TGTGCTGGCCGCCTCAGGGGTGAGGGCTCCTACGAGCAGTACTTC,CAGRLRGEGSYEQYF,TRBV7-7,.,TRBJ2-7,.
TGCAGCGTTCTATGGGGGGGGGATGAGCAGTTCTTC,CSVLWGGDEQFF,TRBV29-1,TRBD2,TRBJ2-1,once
TGTGCCAGCAGCTTGGGGGCGCGAAGTGAAAAACTGTTTTTT,CASSLGARSEKLFF,TRBV5-4,.,TRBJ1-4,.
TGTGCCAGCAGTTTTGTCACTAGGGACTTGGAGCAGTACTTC,CASSFVTRDLEQYF,TRBV28,.,TRBJ2-7,.
TGCGCCAGCAGCCAAGGACTAGCGGGAAGGTACCAAGAGACCCAGTACTTC,CASSQGLAGRYQETQYF,TRBV4-3,TRBD2,TRBJ2-5,.
TGTGCCAGCAGCGACGGGACAGGGGGTCAGCCCCAGCATTTT,CASSDGTGGQPQHF,TRBV5-8,TRBD1,TRBJ1-5,.
TGTGCCAGCAGCGGACAGGGAGGTCAGCCCCAGCATTTT,CASSGQGGQPQHF,TRBV28,TRBD1,TRBJ1-5,few
TGTGCCAGCAGCTTGGGACAGGGTAACTATGGCTACACCTTC,CASSLGQGNYGYTF,TRBV5-4,TRBD1,TRBJ1-2,.
TGCGCCAGCAGCCAAGATCTCAAAGCGGGGGGATCCTACAATGAGCAGTTCTTC,CASSQDLKAGGSYNEQFF,TRBV4-3,TRBD2,TRBJ2-1,once
TGTGCCAGCAGCCAAAGAGCAGGGGCGGGCACCGGGGAGCTGTTTTTT,CASSQRAGAGTGELFF,TRBV7-3,.,TRBJ2-2,.
TGTGCCAGCAGTCATCAGGGGAGGAACACTGAAGCTTTCTTT,CASSHQGRNTEAFF,TRBV27,.,TRBJ1-1,.
TGTGCCATCCCGGGGGGGAGACAACAAGAGACCCAGTACTTC,CAIPGGRQQETQYF,TRBV5-4,TRBD2,TRBJ2-5,.
TGTGCCAGCAGCAAAACAGGGGGCCTATCGTACGAGCAGTACTTC,CASSKTGGLSYEQYF,TRBV7-3,TRBD1,TRBJ2-7,.
TGCGCCAGCAGCGACACAGGGGACACTAACTATGGCTACACCTTC,CASSDTGDTNYGYTF,TRBV5-1,TRBD1,TRBJ1-2,.
TGCGCCAGCAGCATATACGGGGGGGCCTACGAGCAGTACTTC,CASSIYGGAYEQYF,TRBV5-1,TRBD2,TRBJ2-7,once